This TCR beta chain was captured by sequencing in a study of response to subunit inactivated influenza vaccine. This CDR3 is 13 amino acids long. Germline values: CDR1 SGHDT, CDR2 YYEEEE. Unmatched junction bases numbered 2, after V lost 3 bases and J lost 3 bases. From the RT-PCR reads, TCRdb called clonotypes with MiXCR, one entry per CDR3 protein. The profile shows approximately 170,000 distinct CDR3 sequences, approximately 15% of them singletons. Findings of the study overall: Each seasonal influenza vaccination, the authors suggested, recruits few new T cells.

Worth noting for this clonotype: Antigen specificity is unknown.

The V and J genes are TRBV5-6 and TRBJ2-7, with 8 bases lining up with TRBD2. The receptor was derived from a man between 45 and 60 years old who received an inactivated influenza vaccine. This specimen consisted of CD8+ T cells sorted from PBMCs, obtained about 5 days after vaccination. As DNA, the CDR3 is TGTGCCAGCAGCTCAGCGGGGGTCTACGAGCAGTACTTC. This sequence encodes CASSSAGVYEQYF.